This TCR beta chain was documented in a study of read filtering for tumor transcriptome and immune sequencing (dated by TCRdb to 2020 to 2021). About the investigation overall: The cohort had under 20 male and 11 to 15 female patients with a mean age of about 66 years, ranging from about 45 to 85. Under revised international staging, roughly 8 patients fell into R-ISS I, 15 to 20 into R-ISS II and six or seven into R-ISS III. After DNase treatment, whole-transcriptome libraries were prepared with the TruSeq RNA Access Library Prep Kit. TCR-region mapped reads per sample ranged from about 4 to 10.27 million with IR-seq versus only roughly 75 to 1273 with RNA-seq. Using the same bone marrow samples, the study compared TCR repertoires obtained by targeted immune repertoire sequencing with those obtained by bulk whole-transcriptome sequencing. As a main aim, a read-filtering strategy for immune repertoire data was addressed, with the specific question being whether clonotypes supported by a single read should be removed. The paper as a whole reports these results and caveats: IR-seq captured clonotypes at much higher depth and more reliably than RNA-seq, and smaller IR-seq throughput sufficed to identify most shared clonotypes. When single-read clonotypes were removed, the proportions of shared clonotypes in IR-seq and RNA-seq correlated more strongly. Single-read clonotypes made up 80% to 85% of clonotypes but around 3.8% of total reads in IR-seq, and less than 75% of clonotypes and 35% to 50% of reads in RNA-seq. The sorted CD138-negative fraction was composed of a mixed bone marrow immune population rather than of purified T cells.

Each patient had bone marrow sampled at the time of active disease. Bone marrow mononuclear cells were isolated by Ficoll-Hypaque density gradient centrifugation. To remove myeloma plasma cells, the cells were labeled with CD138 magnetic microbeads on a MACS separator, and CD138-negative cells were then collected by negative selection. Flow cytometry on an Attune NxT with CD138 antibodies was used to check the purity of the isolated cells. Total RNA was extracted with TRIzol reagent and quantified with a NanoDrop spectrophotometer. Paired RNA-seq and IR-seq were performed on each patient's CD138-negative bone marrow sample. The Immunoverse kit was used to build TCR libraries from about 430 ng RNA, with molecular barcoded adaptors covering alpha/delta and beta/gamma chains. The same RNA used for transcriptome sequencing was used for TCR library preparation. TCR libraries were sequenced on an Illumina HiSeq 4000 with 2 x 150 cycles. The authors' pipeline ran thus. TCR reads were aligned to human V, D, J and C references and assembled into CDR3 clonotypes with MiXCR, including quality filtering and error correction. Clonotype counts and gene usage diversity were analyzed with the tcR package in R. For inspection of raw mapping reads, RNA-seq reads were mapped by STAR aligner version 2.5.3a onto GRCh37 of the human genome. To test the effect of sequencing depth on detected clonotypes, IR-seq fastq files were randomly downsampled using Seqtk 1.3. TCRdb trimmed the raw reads at Q25, called clones with MiXCR and kept productive beta chains. Rows are unified per CDR3 protein, each entry keeping the most common DNA and genes. The V and J calls here are based on TCRdb, not the publication. The sample table contains roughly 49,000 distinct CDR3 sequences; only one count was recorded for 15% to 20% of them. The top ten clonotypes cover roughly 37% of the sample.

The CDR3 numbers 15 residues from cysteine through phenylalanine. CDR3 DNA only is kept here, 45 bases in frame from base 1. Based on the germline V gene (reference sequence), the CDR1 and CDR2 sequences are LGHDT and YNNKEL. Cut back by 1 base and 0 bases, the V and J ends lie 6 bases apart. In this sample, this clonotype turned up many times. Its binding antigen is unknown. Base-call qualities are not available, and no considerably larger clone is one nucleotide away. The receptor was isolated from a donor at least 40 years old with multiple myeloma. The sample taken for sequencing was a population of CD138-negative cells sorted from bone marrow. This specimen's cell subset or site label, per the study, means: bone marrow mononuclear cells depleted of CD138+ plasma/myeloma cells by negative magnetic selection. The sequence is built from TRBV3-1 and TRBJ2-2; the D gene is perhaps TRBD2, on 6 matching bases. The CDR3 amino acid sequence is: CASSQGLANTGELFF. Read as DNA, the sequence is TGTGCCAGCAGCCAAGGACTAGCGAACACCGGGGAGCTGTTTTTT.